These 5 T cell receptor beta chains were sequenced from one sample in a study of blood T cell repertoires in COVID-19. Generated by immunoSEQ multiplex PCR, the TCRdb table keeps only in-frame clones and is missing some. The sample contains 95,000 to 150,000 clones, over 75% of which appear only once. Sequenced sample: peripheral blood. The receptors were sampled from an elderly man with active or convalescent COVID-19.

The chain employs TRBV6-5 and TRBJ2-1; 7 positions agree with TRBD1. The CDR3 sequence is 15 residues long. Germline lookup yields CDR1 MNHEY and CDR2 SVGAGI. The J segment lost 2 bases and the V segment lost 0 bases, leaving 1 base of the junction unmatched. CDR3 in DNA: TGTGCCAGCAGTTACTCCGACAGGGCCTACAATGAGCAGTTCTTC. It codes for CASSYSDRAYNEQFF.

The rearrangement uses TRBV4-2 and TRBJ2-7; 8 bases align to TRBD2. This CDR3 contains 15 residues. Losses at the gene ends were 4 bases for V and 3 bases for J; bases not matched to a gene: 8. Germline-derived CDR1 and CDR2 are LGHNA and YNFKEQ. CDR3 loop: CASSPRSGRVYEQYF. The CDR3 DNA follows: TGTGCCAGCAGCCCGAGGAGCGGGAGAGTCTACGAGCAGTACTTC.

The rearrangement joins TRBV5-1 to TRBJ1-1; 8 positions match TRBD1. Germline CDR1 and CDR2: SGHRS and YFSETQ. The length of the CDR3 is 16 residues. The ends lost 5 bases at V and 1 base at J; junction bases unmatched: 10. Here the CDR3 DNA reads TGCGCCAGCAGATCTATTCTGACAGGGGCGAACACTGAAGCTTTCTTT. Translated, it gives CASRSILTGANTEAFF.

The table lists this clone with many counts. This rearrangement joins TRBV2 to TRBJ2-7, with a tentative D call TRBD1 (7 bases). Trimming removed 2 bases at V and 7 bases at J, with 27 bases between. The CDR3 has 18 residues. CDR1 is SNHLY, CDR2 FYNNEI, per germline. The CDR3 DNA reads TGTGCCAGCAGTGAAAGGCCGTCAGGGACAGCCCCCGGGGGAGAGCAGTACTTC. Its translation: CASSERPSGTAPGGEQYF.

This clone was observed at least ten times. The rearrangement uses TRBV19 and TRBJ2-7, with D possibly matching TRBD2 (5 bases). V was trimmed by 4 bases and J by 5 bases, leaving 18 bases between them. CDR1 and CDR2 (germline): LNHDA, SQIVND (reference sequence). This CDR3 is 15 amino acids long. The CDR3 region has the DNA TGTGCCAGTAGTACCGGCACGAGAGGGAAGGACGAGCAGTACTTC. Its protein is CASSTGTRGKDEQYF.